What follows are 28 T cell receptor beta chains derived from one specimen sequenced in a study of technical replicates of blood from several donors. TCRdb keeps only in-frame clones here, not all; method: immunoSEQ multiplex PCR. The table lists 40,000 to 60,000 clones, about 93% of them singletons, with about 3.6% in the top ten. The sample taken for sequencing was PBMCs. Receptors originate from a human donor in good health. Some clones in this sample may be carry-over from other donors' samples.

CDR3 sequence (DNA): TGTGCCAGTAGTATAGAGCTAGCGGGAAGGGTGAGCGAGCAGTACTTC. This codes for CASSIELAGRVSEQYF. The genes are TRBV19 and TRBJ2-7; 9 bases are a match to TRBD2. The CDR3 contains 16 residues. CDR1 and CDR2 (germline): LNHDA, SQIVND (reference sequence). V lost 0 bases, J lost 6 bases, and 9 bases stayed unmatched. Full variable domain (missing parts from reference TRBV19 and TRBJ2-7): DGGITQSPKYLFRKEGQNVTLSCEQNLNHDAMYWYRQDPGQGLRLIYYSQIVNDFQKGDIAEGYSVSREKKESFPLTVTSAQKNPTAFYLCASSIELAGRVSEQYFGPGTRLTVT.

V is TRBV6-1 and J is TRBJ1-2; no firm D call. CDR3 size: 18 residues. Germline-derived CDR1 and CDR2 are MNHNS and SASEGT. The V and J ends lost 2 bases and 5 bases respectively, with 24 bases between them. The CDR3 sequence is CASSESSASSLSTYGYTF. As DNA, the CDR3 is TGTGCCAGCAGTGAATCTAGTGCGTCAAGTCTAAGTACATATGGCTACACCTTC.

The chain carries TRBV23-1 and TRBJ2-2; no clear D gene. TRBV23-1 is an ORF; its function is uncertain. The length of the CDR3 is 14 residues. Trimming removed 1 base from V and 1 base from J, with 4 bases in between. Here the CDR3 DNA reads TGCGCCAGCAGTCAATTCTTGAACACCGGGGAGCTGTTTTTT. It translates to CASSQFLNTGELFF.

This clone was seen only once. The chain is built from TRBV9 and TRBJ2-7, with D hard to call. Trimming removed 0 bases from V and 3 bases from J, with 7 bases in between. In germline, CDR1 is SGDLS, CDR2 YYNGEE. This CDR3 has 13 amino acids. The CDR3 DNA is TGTGCCAGCAGCGTAGCAGGAAACTACGAGCAGTACTTC. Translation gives CASSVAGNYEQYF.

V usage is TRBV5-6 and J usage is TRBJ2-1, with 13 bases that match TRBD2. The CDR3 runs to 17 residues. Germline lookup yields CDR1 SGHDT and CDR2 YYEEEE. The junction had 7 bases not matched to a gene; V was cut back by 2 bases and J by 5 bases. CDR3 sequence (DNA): TGTGCCAGCAGCTTTAGACTAGCGGGGGGTTCGGACAATGAGCAGTTCTTC. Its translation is CASSFRLAGGSDNEQFF.

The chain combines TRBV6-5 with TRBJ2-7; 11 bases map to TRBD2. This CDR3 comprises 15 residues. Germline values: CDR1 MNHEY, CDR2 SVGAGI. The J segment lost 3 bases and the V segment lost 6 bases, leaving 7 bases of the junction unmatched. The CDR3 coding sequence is TGTGCCAGCAGCTATACTAGCGGGAGAGGCTACGAGCAGTACTTC. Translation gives CASSYTSGRGYEQYF.

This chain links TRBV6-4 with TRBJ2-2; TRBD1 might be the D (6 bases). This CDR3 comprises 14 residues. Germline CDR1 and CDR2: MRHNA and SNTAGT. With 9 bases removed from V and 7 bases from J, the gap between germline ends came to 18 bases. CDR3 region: CASRPSGVGGELFF. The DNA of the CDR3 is TGTGCCAGTAGACCCTCAGGGGTTGGCGGGGAGCTGTTTTTT.

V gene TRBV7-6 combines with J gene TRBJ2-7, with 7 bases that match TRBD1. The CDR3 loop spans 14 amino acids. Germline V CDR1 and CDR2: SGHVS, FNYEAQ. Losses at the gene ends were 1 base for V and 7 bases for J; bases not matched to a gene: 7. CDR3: CASSLERQGGEQYF. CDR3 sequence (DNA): TGTGCCAGCAGCTTAGAGAGACAGGGTGGAGAGCAGTACTTC.

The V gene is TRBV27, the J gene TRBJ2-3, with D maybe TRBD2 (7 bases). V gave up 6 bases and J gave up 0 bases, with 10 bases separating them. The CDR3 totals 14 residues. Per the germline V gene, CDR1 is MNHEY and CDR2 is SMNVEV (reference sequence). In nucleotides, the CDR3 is TGTGCCAGCAGAGGGGGGGCTAGCACAGATACGCAGTATTTT. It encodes CASRGGASTDTQYF.

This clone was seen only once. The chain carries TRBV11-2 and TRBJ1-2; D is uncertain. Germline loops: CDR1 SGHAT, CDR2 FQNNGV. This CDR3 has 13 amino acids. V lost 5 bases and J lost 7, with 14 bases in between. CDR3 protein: CASSTDPTGGYTF. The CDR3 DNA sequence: TGTGCCAGCAGCACTGATCCAACGGGTGGCTACACCTTC.

For the CDR3, the DNA is TGCGCCAGCAGCCAGGGTAGAAGGCGGGGGGCCCAAGAGACCCAGTACTTC. Encoded protein: CASSQGRRRGAQETQYF. The chain carries TRBV4-1 and TRBJ2-5; 8 bases map to TRBD2. CDR3 length: 17 residues. V lost 3 bases and J lost 1; bases outside the gene matches: 10. Germline CDR1 is MGHRA and CDR2 is YSYEKL.

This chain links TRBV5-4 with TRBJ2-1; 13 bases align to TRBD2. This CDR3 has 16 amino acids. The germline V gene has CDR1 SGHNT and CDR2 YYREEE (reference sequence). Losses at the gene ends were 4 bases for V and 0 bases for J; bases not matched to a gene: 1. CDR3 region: CASSRTSGSSYNEQFF. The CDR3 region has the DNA TGTGCCAGCAGCCGGACTAGCGGGAGCTCCTACAATGAGCAGTTCTTC.

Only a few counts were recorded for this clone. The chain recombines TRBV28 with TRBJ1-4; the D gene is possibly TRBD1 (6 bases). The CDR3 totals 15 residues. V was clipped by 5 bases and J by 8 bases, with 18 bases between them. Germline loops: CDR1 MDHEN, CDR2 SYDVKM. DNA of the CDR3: TGTGCCAGCAGTCTTGGGGGCTCCTTCGGGGAAAAACTGTTTTTT. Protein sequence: CASSLGGSFGEKLFF. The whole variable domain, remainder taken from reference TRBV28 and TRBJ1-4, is DVKVTQSSRYLVKRTGEKVFLECVQDMDHENMFWYRQDPGLGLRLIYFSYDVKMKEKGDIPEGYSVSREKKERFSLILESASTNQTSMYLCASSLGGSFGEKLFFGSGTQLSVL.

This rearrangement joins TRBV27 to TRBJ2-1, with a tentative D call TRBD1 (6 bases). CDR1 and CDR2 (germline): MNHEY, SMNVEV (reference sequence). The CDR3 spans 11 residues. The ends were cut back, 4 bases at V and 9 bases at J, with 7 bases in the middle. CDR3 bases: TGTGCCAGCAGTTCAGGGGTTGAGCAGTTCTTC. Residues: CASSSGVEQFF.

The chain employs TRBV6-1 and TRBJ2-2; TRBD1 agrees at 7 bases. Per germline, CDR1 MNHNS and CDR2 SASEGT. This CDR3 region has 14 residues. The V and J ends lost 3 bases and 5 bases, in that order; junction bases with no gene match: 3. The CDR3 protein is CASSETGLTGELFF. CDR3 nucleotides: TGTGCCAGCAGTGAGACAGGGTTGACCGGGGAGCTGTTTTTT.

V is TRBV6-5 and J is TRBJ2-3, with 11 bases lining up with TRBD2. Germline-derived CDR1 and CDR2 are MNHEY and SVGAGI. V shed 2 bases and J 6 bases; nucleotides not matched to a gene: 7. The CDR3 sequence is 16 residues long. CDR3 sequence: CASSYGLAGGGDTQYF. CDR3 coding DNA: TGTGCCAGCAGTTACGGGCTAGCGGGGGGAGGGGATACGCAGTATTTT.

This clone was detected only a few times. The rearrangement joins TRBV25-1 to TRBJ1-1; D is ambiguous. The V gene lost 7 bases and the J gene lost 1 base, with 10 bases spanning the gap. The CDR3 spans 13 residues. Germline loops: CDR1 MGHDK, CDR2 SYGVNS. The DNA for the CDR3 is TGTGCCAGCACCCCGCCCGGGAACACTGAAGCTTTCTTT. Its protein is CASTPPGNTEAFF.

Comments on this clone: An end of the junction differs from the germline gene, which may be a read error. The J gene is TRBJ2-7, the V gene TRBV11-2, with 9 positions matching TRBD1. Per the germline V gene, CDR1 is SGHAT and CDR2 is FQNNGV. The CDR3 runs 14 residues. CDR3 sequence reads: CASRWRGTGSEQYF. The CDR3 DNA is TGTGCAAGCAGGTGGCGAGGGACAGGGAGCGAGCAGTACTTC.

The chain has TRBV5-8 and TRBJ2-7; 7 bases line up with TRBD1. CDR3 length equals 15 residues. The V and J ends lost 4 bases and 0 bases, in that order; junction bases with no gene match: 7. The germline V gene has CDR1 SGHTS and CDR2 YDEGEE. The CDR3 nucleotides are TGTGCCAGCAGCATTTACCGGGACAGCTCCTACGAGCAGTACTTC. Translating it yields CASSIYRDSSYEQYF. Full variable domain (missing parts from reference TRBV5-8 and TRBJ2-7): EAGVTQSPTHLIKTRGQQATLRCSPISGHTSVYWYQQALGLGLQFLLWYDEGEERNRGNFPPRFSGRQFPNYSSELNVNALELEDSALYLCASSIYRDSSYEQYFGPGTRLTVT.

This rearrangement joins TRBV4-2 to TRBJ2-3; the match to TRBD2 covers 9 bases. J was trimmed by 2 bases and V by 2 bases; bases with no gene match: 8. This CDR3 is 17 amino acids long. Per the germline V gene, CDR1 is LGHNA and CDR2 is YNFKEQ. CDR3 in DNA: TGTGCCAGCAGCCAATCTATGAGCGGGAGGAACACAGATACGCAGTATTTT. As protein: CASSQSMSGRNTDTQYF.

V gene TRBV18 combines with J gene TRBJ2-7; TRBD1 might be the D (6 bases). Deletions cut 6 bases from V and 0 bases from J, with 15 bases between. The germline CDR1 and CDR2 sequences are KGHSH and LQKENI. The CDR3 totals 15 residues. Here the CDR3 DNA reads TGTGCCAGCTCCCTCCGGGACACCAGCTCCTACGAGCAGTACTTC. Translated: CASSLRDTSSYEQYF.

The CDR3 loop reads CASRVGQGNEKLFF. In nucleotides, the CDR3 is TGTGCCAGCAGGGTTGGTCAGGGAAATGAAAAACTGTTTTTT. The rearrangement joins TRBV6-1 to TRBJ1-4, with D possibly being TRBD1 (5 bases). V dropped 6 bases and J dropped 5 bases, with 13 bases sitting between them. Germline values: CDR1 MNHNS, CDR2 SASEGT. There are 14 residues in the CDR3.

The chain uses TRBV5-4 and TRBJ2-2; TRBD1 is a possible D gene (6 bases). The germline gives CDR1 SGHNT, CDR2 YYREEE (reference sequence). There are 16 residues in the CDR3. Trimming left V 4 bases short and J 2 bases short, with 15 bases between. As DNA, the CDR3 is TGTGCCAGCAGCCCCTATGGGGGACAAAACACCGGGGAGCTGTTTTTT. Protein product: CASSPYGGQNTGELFF.

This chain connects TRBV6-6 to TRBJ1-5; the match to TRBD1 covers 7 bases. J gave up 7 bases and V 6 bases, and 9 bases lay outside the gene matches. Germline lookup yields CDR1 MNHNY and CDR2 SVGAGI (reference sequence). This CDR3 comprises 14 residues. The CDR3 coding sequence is TGTGCCAGCAGCCCAACAGGGGAGAGGCAGCCCCAGCATTTT. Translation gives CASSPTGERQPQHF.

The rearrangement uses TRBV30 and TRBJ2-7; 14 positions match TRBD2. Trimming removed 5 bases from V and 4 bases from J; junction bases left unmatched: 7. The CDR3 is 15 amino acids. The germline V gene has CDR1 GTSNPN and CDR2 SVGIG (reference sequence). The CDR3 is CAWLKTSGRGYEQYF. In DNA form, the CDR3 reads TGTGCCTGGTTAAAGACTAGCGGGAGGGGTTACGAGCAGTACTTC.

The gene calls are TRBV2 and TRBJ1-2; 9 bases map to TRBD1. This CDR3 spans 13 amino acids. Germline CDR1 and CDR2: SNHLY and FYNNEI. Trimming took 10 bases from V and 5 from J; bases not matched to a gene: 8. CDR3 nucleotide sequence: TGTGCCACCGCGGACAGGGGCGGATATGGCTACACCTTC. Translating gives CATADRGGYGYTF.

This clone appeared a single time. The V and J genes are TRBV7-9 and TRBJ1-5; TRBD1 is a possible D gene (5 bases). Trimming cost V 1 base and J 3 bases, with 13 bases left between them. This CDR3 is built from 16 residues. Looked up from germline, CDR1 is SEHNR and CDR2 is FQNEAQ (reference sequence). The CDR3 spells CASSLDANRNNQPQHF. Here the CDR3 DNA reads TGTGCCAGCAGCTTAGATGCGAACAGGAACAATCAGCCCCAGCATTTT.

DNA for the CDR3: TGTGCCAGCTCACCATCCCGGGACAGCCTACCCGTAGCCTACGAGCAGTACTTC. Protein: CASSPSRDSLPVAYEQYF. The chain carries TRBV18 and TRBJ2-7; 7 positions agree with TRBD1. The V segment lost 2 bases and the J segment 2 bases; nucleotides outside the gene matches: 15. The CDR3 is made up of 18 amino acids. The V gene's germline CDR1 is KGHSH and CDR2 LQKENI.